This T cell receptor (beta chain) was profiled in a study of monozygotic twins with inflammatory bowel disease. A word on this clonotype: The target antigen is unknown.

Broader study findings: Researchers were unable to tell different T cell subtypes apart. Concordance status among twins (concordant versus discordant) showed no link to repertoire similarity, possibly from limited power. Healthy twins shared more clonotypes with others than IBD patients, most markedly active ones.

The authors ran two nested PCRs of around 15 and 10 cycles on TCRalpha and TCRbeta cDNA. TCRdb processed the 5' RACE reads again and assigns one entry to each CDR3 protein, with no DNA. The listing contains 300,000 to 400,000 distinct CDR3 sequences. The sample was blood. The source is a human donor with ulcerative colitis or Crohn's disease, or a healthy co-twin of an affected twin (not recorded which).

CDR3 amino acids: CASTTSPSDTQYF. This chain connects TRBV5-6 to TRBJ2-3; without DNA, the TCRdb call of TRBD1 cannot be checked. Per the germline V gene, CDR1 is SGHDT and CDR2 is YYEEEE. This CDR3 has 13 residues. The whole variable domain, filled in from reference TRBV5-6 and TRBJ2-3, reads DAGVTQSPTHLIKTRGQQVTLRCSPKSGHDTVSWYQQALGQGPQFIFQYYEEEERQRGNFPDRFSGHQFPNYSSELNVNALLLGDSALYLCASTTSPSDTQYFGPGTRLTVL.